This is a list of T cell receptor beta chains from one sample in a study of T cells in Graves' hyperthyroidism and ophthalmopathy. TCRdb fed the multiplex PCR reads into MiXCR, producing one record per CDR3 protein. The table shows around 620,000 distinct CDR3 sequences, with about 17% occurring only once. Specimen: blood. These receptors all come from a woman under 40 with Graves' hyperthyroidism. CDR3s include the opening cysteine and the closing phenylalanine or tryptophan. A D gene is named only where the DNA matches it firmly. A clone size is listed for some rows: how often the clone was seen (once, few, many), or a class if it is expanded.

d_gene: TRBD1; j_gene: TRBJ2-7; abundance: many; v_gene: TRBV6-2/TRBV6-3; CDR3nt: TGTGCCAGCGAGGGGGCCGGCGAGCAGTACTTC; CDR3aa: CASEGAGEQYF
d_gene: NA; j_gene: TRBJ2-7; abundance: many; v_gene: TRBV20-1; CDR3nt: TGCAGTGCTAGAGACCCTCTTCAGGCTACCAATCCCTACGAGCAGTACTTC; CDR3aa: CSARDPLQATNPYEQYF
d_gene: NA; j_gene: TRBJ2-1; abundance: NA; v_gene: TRBV5-6; CDR3nt: TGTGCCAGCAGCCCGGGATCCCTCTACAATGAGCAGTTCTTC; CDR3aa: CASSPGSLYNEQFF
d_gene: NA; j_gene: TRBJ2-5; abundance: many; v_gene: TRBV20-1; CDR3nt: TGCAGTGTCGGACAGGGCGGGGGGTCCCAAGAGACCCAGTACTTC; CDR3aa: CSVGQGGGSQETQYF
d_gene: NA; j_gene: TRBJ2-3; abundance: many; v_gene: TRBV27; CDR3nt: TGTGCCAGCAGCTCCTTCACAGATACGCAGTATTTT; CDR3aa: CASSSFTDTQYF
d_gene: NA; j_gene: TRBJ1-2; abundance: many; v_gene: TRBV27; CDR3nt: TGTGCCAGCAGCCCTCGCGGGCGGGGAGGCTATGGCTACACCTTC; CDR3aa: CASSPRGRGGYGYTF
d_gene: TRBD2; j_gene: TRBJ2-7; abundance: NA; v_gene: TRBV6-1; CDR3nt: TGTGCCAGCAGAAGACTCGGGACTAGCGTCTCCTACGAGCAGTACTTC; CDR3aa: CASRRLGTSVSYEQYF
d_gene: TRBD1; j_gene: TRBJ1-4; abundance: NA; v_gene: TRBV3-1; CDR3nt: TGTGCCAGCAGCCTCGGACAGGGGGCGGGAAAACTGTTTTTT; CDR3aa: CASSLGQGAGKLFF
d_gene: TRBD2; j_gene: TRBJ2-1; abundance: few; v_gene: TRBV30; CDR3nt: TGTGCCTGGTCCTGGGGTGGTGGGATACTAGCGGGAGGTAATGAGCAGTTCTTC; CDR3aa: CAWSWGGGILAGGNEQFF
d_gene: NA; j_gene: TRBJ1-2; abundance: few; v_gene: TRBV27; CDR3nt: TGTGCCAGCAGTTCAACCGGGACGGGTATATGGGGCTACACCTTC; CDR3aa: CASSSTGTGIWGYTF
d_gene: NA; j_gene: TRBJ1-5; abundance: NA; v_gene: TRBV4-2; CDR3nt: TGTGCCAGCAGCCCAGGGGACAATCAGCCCCAGCATTTT; CDR3aa: CASSPGDNQPQHF
d_gene: NA; j_gene: TRBJ2-2; abundance: many; v_gene: TRBV19; CDR3nt: TGTGCCAGTACCCAACGCGGGGTCGTGAGAGCCGGGGAGCTGTTTTTT; CDR3aa: CASTQRGVVRAGELFF
d_gene: NA; j_gene: TRBJ2-1; abundance: many; v_gene: TRBV12-3/TRBV12-4; CDR3nt: TGTGCCAGCAGTTTGGTGGATGAGCAGTTCTTC; CDR3aa: CASSLVDEQFF
d_gene: NA; j_gene: TRBJ2-7; abundance: NA; v_gene: TRBV6-5; CDR3nt: TGTGCCAGCAGTTACCACGGTCAATACGAGCAGTACTTC; CDR3aa: CASSYHGQYEQYF
d_gene: TRBD2; j_gene: TRBJ2-1; abundance: NA; v_gene: TRBV6-2/TRBV6-3; CDR3nt: TGTGCCAGTGGAAGAGCGGGAGGGCCCCGTGAGCAGTTCTTC; CDR3aa: CASGRAGGPREQFF
d_gene: TRBD2; j_gene: TRBJ2-5; abundance: many; v_gene: TRBV7-3; CDR3nt: TGTGCCAGCAGCTTAGGAACTAGCGGGAGCATTGGGGGAGAGACCCAGTACTTC; CDR3aa: CASSLGTSGSIGGETQYF
d_gene: NA; j_gene: TRBJ1-1; abundance: many; v_gene: TRBV11-3; CDR3nt: TGTGCCAGCAGCTTAGTGTTGAACACTGAAGCTTTCTTT; CDR3aa: CASSLVLNTEAFF
d_gene: TRBD2; j_gene: TRBJ2-7; abundance: many; v_gene: TRBV28; CDR3nt: TGTGCCAGCAGTGGGACAGCGGGAGGGCTCTACGAGCAGTACTTC; CDR3aa: CASSGTAGGLYEQYF
d_gene: NA; j_gene: TRBJ2-7; abundance: many; v_gene: TRBV6-2/TRBV6-3; CDR3nt: TGTGCCACCGAACCGGGAAGGAGACAGGCACGAAGCCTAAGGGTTTCCGAGCAGTACTTC; CDR3aa: CATEPGRRQARSLRVSEQYF
d_gene: TRBD1; j_gene: TRBJ2-1; abundance: few; v_gene: TRBV28; CDR3nt: TGTGCCAGCAGTTTTACCATGGGTGACAGGGGCGAGCAGTTCTTC; CDR3aa: CASSFTMGDRGEQFF
d_gene: TRBD2; j_gene: TRBJ2-3; abundance: NA; v_gene: TRBV2; CDR3nt: TGTGCCCATACTAGCGGGATGGGAGATACGCAGTATTTT; CDR3aa: CAHTSGMGDTQYF
d_gene: NA; j_gene: TRBJ2-2; abundance: many; v_gene: TRBV7-2; CDR3nt: TGTGCCAGCAGCTCCCCTCTTAGAGCCCCCTCCGGGGAGCTGTTTTTT; CDR3aa: CASSSPLRAPSGELFF
d_gene: NA; j_gene: TRBJ2-3; abundance: many; v_gene: TRBV24-1; CDR3nt: TGTGCCACCGGGGCGGCACCAAGCACAGATACGCAGTATTTT; CDR3aa: CATGAAPSTDTQYF
d_gene: TRBD2; j_gene: TRBJ2-7; abundance: many; v_gene: TRBV20-1; CDR3nt: TGCAGTGCTAGAGATCTGAGGGGAGGGACTAGCTACGAGCAGTACTTC; CDR3aa: CSARDLRGGTSYEQYF
d_gene: TRBD2; j_gene: TRBJ2-1; abundance: few; v_gene: TRBV9; CDR3nt: TGTGCCAGCAGCGTAGCGGGAGGGGGGTACAATGAGCAGTTCTTC; CDR3aa: CASSVAGGGYNEQFF
d_gene: NA; j_gene: TRBJ2-3; abundance: many; v_gene: TRBV2; CDR3nt: TGTGCCAGCAACTCCCAATTCACAGATACGCAGTATTTT; CDR3aa: CASNSQFTDTQYF
d_gene: TRBD1; j_gene: TRBJ1-5; abundance: NA; v_gene: TRBV13; CDR3nt: TGTGCCAGCAGCTTGTCGACAGGGGCGTTGCTAAATCAGCCCCAGCATTTT; CDR3aa: CASSLSTGALLNQPQHF
d_gene: NA; j_gene: TRBJ2-2; abundance: few; v_gene: TRBV9; CDR3nt: TGTGCCAGCAGCGTAGATCATGTCGGGGAGCTGTTTTTT; CDR3aa: CASSVDHVGELFF
d_gene: TRBD2; j_gene: TRBJ2-5; abundance: many; v_gene: TRBV28; CDR3nt: TGTGCCACCCAGGATCCGGGACTAGCGGGAGAGGGGTACTTC; CDR3aa: CATQDPGLAGEGYF
d_gene: NA; j_gene: TRBJ2-7; abundance: NA; v_gene: TRBV5-1; CDR3nt: TGCGCCAGCAGCGATACCGGGGAGCAGTACTTC; CDR3aa: CASSDTGEQYF
d_gene: TRBD1; j_gene: TRBJ1-2; abundance: many; v_gene: TRBV7-9; CDR3nt: TGTGCCAGCAGCTCTGGACAGGGGCCTGGCTATGGCTACACCTTC; CDR3aa: CASSSGQGPGYGYTF
d_gene: NA; j_gene: TRBJ1-6; abundance: few; v_gene: TRBV5-1; CDR3nt: TGCGCCAGCAGCCCGGACAGCCACAATTCACCCCTCCACTTT; CDR3aa: CASSPDSHNSPLHF
d_gene: NA; j_gene: TRBJ1-6; abundance: many; v_gene: TRBV28; CDR3nt: TGTGCCAGCCAAGGGGACTCTAATTCACCCCTCCACTTT; CDR3aa: CASQGDSNSPLHF
d_gene: TRBD1; j_gene: TRBJ2-3; abundance: few; v_gene: TRBV7-2; CDR3nt: TGTGCCAGCGGCCTCGACAGGGGCACAGATACGCAGTATTTT; CDR3aa: CASGLDRGTDTQYF
d_gene: NA; j_gene: TRBJ2-1; abundance: NA; v_gene: TRBV6-6; CDR3nt: TGTGCCAGCAGTTACCCCCTAGCGAACTCCTACAATGAGCAGTTCTTC; CDR3aa: CASSYPLANSYNEQFF
d_gene: NA; j_gene: TRBJ2-7; abundance: few; v_gene: TRBV6-1; CDR3nt: TGTGCCAGCAGACAGGATTCAAAGCCTCTCCACGAGCAGTACTTC; CDR3aa: CASRQDSKPLHEQYF
d_gene: NA; j_gene: TRBJ1-4; abundance: NA; v_gene: TRBV28; CDR3nt: TGTGCCAGCAGCGCAGATTCCTATAATGAAAAACTGTTTTTT; CDR3aa: CASSADSYNEKLFF
d_gene: NA; j_gene: TRBJ1-2; abundance: NA; v_gene: TRBV9; CDR3nt: TGTGCCAGCAGCGTAGAACCAGCACGGGGCTACACCTTC; CDR3aa: CASSVEPARGYTF
d_gene: NA; j_gene: TRBJ1-4; abundance: few; v_gene: TRBV4-1; CDR3nt: TGCGCCAGCAGCCATTCAGGGACAACTAATGAAAAACTGTTTTTT; CDR3aa: CASSHSGTTNEKLFF
d_gene: TRBD2; j_gene: TRBJ2-1; abundance: many; v_gene: TRBV5-6; CDR3nt: TGTGCCAGCAGCACGGGACTAGCGGTCAATGAGCAGTTCTTC; CDR3aa: CASSTGLAVNEQFF
d_gene: TRBD2; j_gene: TRBJ2-5; abundance: many; v_gene: TRBV2; CDR3nt: TGTGCCAGCAGTGAACGTGTAGGCGGGAGCGAGGGGACCCAGTACTTC; CDR3aa: CASSERVGGSEGTQYF
d_gene: NA; j_gene: TRBJ1-1; abundance: NA; v_gene: TRBV30; CDR3nt: TGTGCCTGTGTGGGAGGGGGTGACACTGAAGCTTTCTTT; CDR3aa: CACVGGGDTEAFF
d_gene: NA; j_gene: TRBJ2-1; abundance: many; v_gene: TRBV11-1; CDR3nt: TGTGCCAGCAGCTTAGGGGCGCGTAGCTCCTACAATGAGCAGTTCTTC; CDR3aa: CASSLGARSSYNEQFF
d_gene: TRBD1; j_gene: TRBJ1-1; abundance: NA; v_gene: TRBV6-2/TRBV6-3; CDR3nt: TGTGCCAGCAGTTACGGGACAGGCGGCACTGAAGCTTTCTTT; CDR3aa: CASSYGTGGTEAFF
d_gene: NA; j_gene: TRBJ1-6; abundance: few; v_gene: TRBV5-1; CDR3nt: TGCGCCAGCAGCATGGACAGTAATTCACCCCTCCACTTT; CDR3aa: CASSMDSNSPLHF
d_gene: NA; j_gene: TRBJ2-7; abundance: NA; v_gene: TRBV5-1; CDR3nt: TGCGCCAGCAGCTTGGCCGGGGTACACGAGCAGTACTTC; CDR3aa: CASSLAGVHEQYF
d_gene: NA; j_gene: TRBJ1-5; abundance: NA; v_gene: TRBV30; CDR3nt: TGTGCCTGGAGTGCGATGGGAAATCAGCCCCAGCATTTT; CDR3aa: CAWSAMGNQPQHF
d_gene: TRBD2; j_gene: TRBJ2-1; abundance: many; v_gene: TRBV28; CDR3nt: TGTGCCAGCAGTTGGAGAGCGGTAGCGGGATACTACAATGAGCAGTTCTTC; CDR3aa: CASSWRAVAGYYNEQFF